This T cell receptor beta chain was obtained from a study of cytomegalovirus exposure and HLA in healthy donors. Whole-study findings and limits: Links to common viral pathogens appeared, in a later analysis, for several of the most significant clusters. Associated with cytomegalovirus, according to the listing, were fewer than 200 TCR beta chains.

As for the donors, each was a healthy bone marrow donor. At sampling all donors were nominally healthy, likely with unrecorded immune exposures. This CDR3 is built from 15 residues. V dropped 3 bases and J dropped 4; count of bases not matched to a gene: 5. Per germline, CDR1 SGHTS and CDR2 YDEGEE. It was with 60 Vbeta and 13 Jbeta primers that the PCR ran. Produced via immunoSEQ multiplex PCR; TCRdb's table is partial and in-frame only. This table has around 190,000 clones, about 80% appearing once. Details on this clone: Antigen specificity is unknown.

Sequenced: PBMCs. This receptor was obtained from a woman between 35 and 50 years old in good health and CMV-seronegative. V and J are TRBV5-8 and TRBJ2-1; 9 bases map to TRBD2. The CDR3 here is CASSSGTSSYNEQFF. The DNA for the CDR3 is TGTGCCAGCAGCTCCGGGACTAGCAGTTACAATGAGCAGTTCTTC.